In its sample, the clone carrying this T cell receptor (beta chain) was seen once. Its antigen is as yet unknown. The data derive from a study of radiotherapy plus CTLA-4 blockade in lung cancer. Overall study results and limits: The best prediction of response reportedly came from early blood T cell clone dynamics, with interferon-beta.

TCRdb keeps only in-frame clones here, not all; method: immunoSEQ multiplex PCR. The sample carries 55,000 to 65,000 clones, more than 70% recorded once. Looked up from germline, CDR1 is SGHDN and CDR2 is FVKESK. Trimming took 0 bases from V and 5 from J; bases not matched to a gene: 8. The CDR3 loop spans 16 amino acids. The rearrangement links TRBV14 to TRBJ2-5, with 8 bases matching TRBD1. Material: peripheral blood, obtained from a patient treated with radiotherapy plus ipilimumab. The source is a human donor with non-small cell lung cancer who had a complete response to radiotherapy plus ipilimumab. The CDR3 DNA reads TGTGCCAGCAGCCAAGATTCCGGCAGGGGGCCGGAGACCCAGTACTTC. This gives the protein CASSQDSGRGPETQYF.